This T cell receptor (beta chain) was captured in a study of preoperative IRX-2 immunotherapy in early breast cancer. As concerns this clone: The junction shows a germline mismatch at one end, possibly a read error.

The treatment here: preoperative locoregional IRX-2 cytokine immunotherapy. Samples came from a phase Ib trial of preoperative locoregional IRX-2 cytokine immunotherapy. Using immunoSEQ multiplex PCR, the repertoire was profiled, and TCRdb retains in-frame clones only, with some absent. Of about 26,000 clones listed, 75% to 85% are singletons. Sequencing used lymph node tissue, obtained after IRX-2 immunotherapy. The receptor was derived from a human donor with breast cancer.

The CDR3 sequence: CASSPAGAGHGQKTQYF. CDR3 DNA: TGTGCCAGCTCACCCGCGGGCGCAGGACATGGCCAAAAGACCCAGTACTTC. The chain is built from TRBV18 and TRBJ2-5; D is possibly TRBD1 or TRBD2 (5 bases each). CDR3 length equals 17 residues. Looked up from germline, CDR1 is KGHSH and CDR2 is LQKENI.